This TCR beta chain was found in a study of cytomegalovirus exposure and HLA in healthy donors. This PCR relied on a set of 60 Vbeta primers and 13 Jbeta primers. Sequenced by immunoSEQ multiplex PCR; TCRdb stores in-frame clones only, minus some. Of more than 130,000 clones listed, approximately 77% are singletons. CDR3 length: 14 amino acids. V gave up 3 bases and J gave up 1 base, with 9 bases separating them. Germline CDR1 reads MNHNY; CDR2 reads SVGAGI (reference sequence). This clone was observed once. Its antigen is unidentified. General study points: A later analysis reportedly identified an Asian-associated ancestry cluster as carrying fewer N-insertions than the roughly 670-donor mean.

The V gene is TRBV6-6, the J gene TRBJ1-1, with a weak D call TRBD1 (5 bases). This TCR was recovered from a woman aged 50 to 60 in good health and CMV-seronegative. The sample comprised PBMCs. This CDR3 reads CASSYDSENTEAFF. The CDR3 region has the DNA TGTGCCAGCAGTTATGACAGCGAGAACACTGAAGCTTTCTTT.